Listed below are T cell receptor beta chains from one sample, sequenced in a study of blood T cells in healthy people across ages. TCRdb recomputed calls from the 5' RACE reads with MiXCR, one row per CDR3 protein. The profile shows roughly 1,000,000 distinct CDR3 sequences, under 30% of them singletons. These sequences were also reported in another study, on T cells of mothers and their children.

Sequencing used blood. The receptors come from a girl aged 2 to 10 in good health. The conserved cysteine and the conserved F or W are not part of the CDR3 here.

CDR3aa: ASRYQGPTEAF
v_gene: TRBV6-5
j_gene: TRBJ1-1
len: 11

CDR3aa: ASSFIRVTVPQETQY
v_gene: TRBV11-2
j_gene: TRBJ2-5
len: 15

CDR3aa: ATSDWSYNEQF
v_gene: TRBV24-1
j_gene: TRBJ2-1
len: 11

CDR3aa: ASSGVGSTLLGQY
v_gene: TRBV27
j_gene: TRBJ2-7
len: 13

CDR3aa: ASSQENGHEQF
v_gene: TRBV3-1
j_gene: TRBJ2-1
len: 11

CDR3aa: ASEDTYEQY
v_gene: TRBV28
j_gene: TRBJ2-7
len: 9

CDR3aa: ASRLTAIVFDTQY
v_gene: TRBV12-3/TRBV12-4
j_gene: TRBJ2-3
len: 13

CDR3aa: ASILYAGTSHEQY
v_gene: TRBV12-3/TRBV12-4
j_gene: TRBJ2-7
len: 13

CDR3aa: ASSPKQGNGYT
v_gene: TRBV7-2
j_gene: TRBJ1-2
len: 11

CDR3aa: ASSRGQNYQETQY
v_gene: TRBV7-9
j_gene: TRBJ2-5
len: 13

CDR3aa: ASSLAPRADTQY
v_gene: TRBV27
j_gene: TRBJ2-3
len: 12

CDR3aa: ASSLWTGWYEQY
v_gene: TRBV5-1
j_gene: -
len: 12

CDR3aa: ASSPGQAWSEQF
v_gene: TRBV18
j_gene: -
len: 12

CDR3aa: SAARGSDYGYT
v_gene: TRBV29-1
j_gene: TRBJ1-2
len: 11

CDR3aa: ASSFGDRDDEKLF
v_gene: TRBV7-9
j_gene: TRBJ1-4
len: 13

CDR3aa: ATSYGTGDEQF
v_gene: TRBV24-1
j_gene: TRBJ2-1
len: 11

CDR3aa: SVEGGGQAAGEEF
v_gene: TRBV29-1
j_gene: TRBJ2-5
len: 13

CDR3aa: ASSMDPSGHETQY
v_gene: TRBV11-1
j_gene: TRBJ2-5
len: 13

CDR3aa: SARVGLGIDSPFYEQY
v_gene: TRBV20-1
j_gene: TRBJ2-7
len: 16

CDR3aa: ASSPLGATYEQY
v_gene: TRBV18
j_gene: -
len: 12

CDR3aa: ASSPYEPRRTQY
v_gene: TRBV28
j_gene: TRBJ2-5
len: 12

CDR3aa: SAWERDGYT
v_gene: TRBV29-1
j_gene: TRBJ1-2
len: 9

CDR3aa: ASSLGQGLMQETQY
v_gene: TRBV5-1
j_gene: TRBJ2-5
len: 14

CDR3aa: SAIFTGGVSEAF
v_gene: TRBV20-1
j_gene: TRBJ1-1
len: 12

CDR3aa: ATSRESGASYEQY
v_gene: TRBV15
j_gene: TRBJ2-7
len: 13

CDR3aa: AGSLRAGQGMETQY
v_gene: TRBV27
j_gene: -
len: 14

CDR3aa: ASSRGRSSYNEQF
v_gene: TRBV3-1
j_gene: TRBJ2-1
len: 13

CDR3aa: ASSRSNYIGETQY
v_gene: TRBV11-2
j_gene: TRBJ2-5
len: 13